Listed below are T cell receptor beta chains from one sample, sequenced in a study of cytomegalovirus exposure and HLA in healthy donors. The assay was immunoSEQ multiplex PCR, and TCRdb's table has in-frame clones only and misses some. The sample yields 100,000 to 150,000 clones, of which the top ten take up about 1.5%. Sample: PBMCs. All receptors come from a woman in her forties in good health and CMV-seropositive. Both conserved end residues are part of each CDR3. The D gene is left open where the match is weak.

D gene | CDR3 length | J gene | V gene | CDR3 DNA | CDR3 protein
TRBD2 | 16 | TRBJ2-7 | TRBV19 | TGTGCCAGTACCTCTGGATCTAGCGGGACACCCTACGAGCAGTACTTC | CASTSGSSGTPYEQYF
TRBD2 | 16 | TRBJ2-1 | TRBV18 | TGTGCCAGCTCACCGACCTCCGCTAGCGGGAGAAGTGAGCAGTTCTTC | CASSPTSASGRSEQFF
. | 12 | TRBJ1-1 | TRBV12-5 | TGTGCTAGTGGCCAAAGCGACACTGAAGCTTTCTTT | CASGQSDTEAFF
TRBD2 | 20 | TRBJ2-1 | TRBV5-1 | TGCGCCAGCAGGAAGGGACTGAGGACTAGCGGGAGGCCCCCTGGCAATGAGCAGTTCTTC | CASRKGLRTSGRPPGNEQFF
. | 12 | TRBJ1-2 | TRBV28 | TGTGCCAGCCGGAGACAGCCCTATGGCTACACCTTC | CASRRQPYGYTF
. | 16 | TRBJ2-3 | TRBV28 | TGTGCCAGCACCGGGACACCTAGCGGAAGCACAGATACGCAGTATTTT | CASTGTPSGSTDTQYF
TRBD2 | 18 | TRBJ2-4 | TRBV2 | TGTGCCAGCAGTGAACAGGGGCCGGGGGGGTATTCCAAAAACATTCAGTACTTC | CASSEQGPGGYSKNIQYF
TRBD2 | 19 | TRBJ2-1 | TRBV5-1 | TGCGCCAGCAGCTCCGGACTAGCGGGAGCCCCAAGCTCCTACAATGAGCAGTTCTTC | CASSSGLAGAPSSYNEQFF
. | 13 | TRBJ1-2 | TRBV6-5 | TGTGCCAGCAGTTTGACAGCCAACTATGGCTACACCTTC | CASSLTANYGYTF
TRBD2 | 14 | TRBJ2-1 | TRBV29-1 | TGCAGCGTTGAGGGTCTAGCGGGGATTAATGAGCAGTTCTTC | CSVEGLAGINEQFF
TRBD1 | 18 | TRBJ1-3 | TRBV2 | TGTGCCAGCAGCGACGTCCCGGGACAGGGGGCAATGGGAAACACCATATATTTT | CASSDVPGQGAMGNTIYF
. | 15 | TRBJ2-4 | TRBV7-2 | TGTGCCAGCAGCCCGGTGGGGAGAGCCAAAAACATTCAGTACTTC | CASSPVGRAKNIQYF
. | 13 | TRBJ1-2 | TRBV6-4 | TGTGCCAGCAGAGAAACAGGCGGCTATGGCTACACCTTC | CASRETGGYGYTF
. | 15 | TRBJ2-7 | TRBV4-1 | TGCGCCAGCAGCCAAGCTTACAGGGAAACCTACGAGCAGTACTTC | CASSQAYRETYEQYF
. | 14 | TRBJ2-3 | TRBV28 | TGTGCCAGCAGTTTAGTCCTAGTTCAAGATACGCAGTATTTT | CASSLVLVQDTQYF
TRBD2 | 17 | TRBJ2-5 | TRBV2 | TGTGCCAGCAGTGGGGGGACTAGCGGGAGGGATAGGGAGACCCAGTACTTC | CASSGGTSGRDRETQYF
. | 13 | TRBJ2-5 | TRBV2 | TGTGCCAGCAGTCGGGACACCCGGGAGACCCAGTACTTC | CASSRDTRETQYF
. | 11 | TRBJ1-1 | TRBV20-1 | TGCAGTGCACCTCCGGTTACCGAAGCTTTCTTT | CSAPPVTEAFF
TRBD2 | 16 | TRBJ2-7 | TRBV19 | TGTGCCAGTAGTATCTGGCCGCCTAGCGGGAGACACGAGCAGTACTTC | CASSIWPPSGRHEQYF
TRBD2 | 15 | TRBJ2-7 | TRBV7-3 | TGTGCCAGCAGCTTATCGGGCGGGAGTATCGACGAGCAGTACTTC | CASSLSGGSIDEQYF
TRBD2 | 13 | TRBJ2-1 | TRBV29-1 | TGCAGCGGGCGGACTAGCGGCGGAGATGAGCAGTTCTTC | CSGRTSGGDEQFF
TRBD1 | 20 | TRBJ1-5 | TRBV7-3 | TGTGCCAGCAGCCGACTAAGACCAGGGGGACAGATAAGTATTAATCAGCCCCAGCATTTT | CASSRLRPGGQISINQPQHF
TRBD1 | 14 | TRBJ2-7 | TRBV5-4 | TGTGCCAGCAGCCGTGCACAGGGGCTTGGGGAGCAGTACTTC | CASSRAQGLGEQYF
. | 14 | TRBJ2-7 | TRBV27 | TGTGCCAGCAGTTTCGCGGGAAGCTCCTACGAGCAGTACTTC | CASSFAGSSYEQYF
. | 12 | TRBJ2-3 | TRBV5-1 | TGCGCCAGCAGCTCGCAGGGGGATACGCAGTATTTT | CASSSQGDTQYF
TRBD1 | 15 | TRBJ2-7 | TRBV4-3 | TGCGCCAGCAGCCGCGACAGGGGGAACTCCTACGAGCAGTACTTC | CASSRDRGNSYEQYF
TRBD2 | 16 | TRBJ2-1 | TRBV5-1 | TGCGCCAGCAGTACGCTTTCTAGCGGGAATGACAATGAGCAGTTCTTC | CASSTLSSGNDNEQFF
TRBD2 | 16 | TRBJ2-1 | TRBV10-3 | TGTGCCATCAGTGAGTCGTTTGGACTAGTCTACAATGAGCAGTTCTTC | CAISESFGLVYNEQFF
TRBD2 | 15 | TRBJ2-3 | TRBV2 | TGTGCCAGCATGGGAGCGGGAAGGTTTGTCGATACGCAGTATTTT | CASMGAGRFVDTQYF
TRBD2 | 13 | TRBJ2-5 | TRBV7-3 | TGTGCCAGCAGCTCGACTAGCGAGGAGACCCAGTACTTC | CASSSTSEETQYF
. | 14 | TRBJ2-7 | TRBV19 | TGTGCCAGTAGTATTCGCAGGGGCGATTACGAGCAGTACTTC | CASSIRRGDYEQYF
TRBD1 | 16 | TRBJ2-3 | TRBV14 | TGTGCCAGCAGCTCCCGGACAGGGAGATTCGCAGATACGCAGTATTTT | CASSSRTGRFADTQYF
TRBD2 | 15 | TRBJ2-2 | TRBV2 | TGTGCCAGCAGTGAAACGCGGGGGGCAGACGGGGAGCTGTTTTTT | CASSETRGADGELFF
TRBD1 | 13 | TRBJ1-5 | TRBV5-1 | TGCGCCGTCGGACAGGATTGCTTAGGTCCCCAGCATTTT | CAVGQDCLGPQHF
. | 13 | TRBJ2-7 | TRBV5-6 | TGTGCCAGCAGCGCCGGGTCCACCTACGAGCAGTACTTC | CASSAGSTYEQYF
TRBD1 | 16 | TRBJ2-1 | TRBV28 | TGTGCCAGCATCAAACCCGGGACAGGGGGTTCCAATGAGCAGTTCTTC | CASIKPGTGGSNEQFF
. | 14 | TRBJ2-1 | TRBV5-6 | TGTGCCAGCACATCCGGGATGACCGCCAATGAGCAGTTCTTC | CASTSGMTANEQFF
TRBD1 | 14 | TRBJ2-1 | TRBV2 | TGTGCCAGCAGGCCGGGACAGGGGGACAATGAGCAGTTCTTC | CASRPGQGDNEQFF
. | 17 | TRBJ1-4 | TRBV27 | TGTGCCAGCAGTTTATACCACCCACAGGGTGGATTGGAAAAACTGTTTTTT | CASSLYHPQGGLEKLFF
TRBD2 | 20 | TRBJ2-2 | TRBV16 | TGTGCCAGCAGCCAACTCAGCCCTGGGACTAGCGGGGGCAACACCGGGGAGCTGTTTTTT | CASSQLSPGTSGGNTGELFF
TRBD2 | 17 | TRBJ2-7 | TRBV4-1 | TGCGCCAGCAGCCTGAACGGGGCTAGCGGGACGACTAGAGAGCAGTACTTC | CASSLNGASGTTREQYF
TRBD2 | 17 | TRBJ2-3 | TRBV7-3 | TGTGCCAGCAGCCAGGGGACTAGCGGGGGGGGCCCAGATACGCAGTATTTT | CASSQGTSGGGPDTQYF
TRBD2 | 14 | TRBJ2-5 | TRBV15 | TGTGCCACCAGCATTAGCGGGAGCTTTGAGACCCAGTACTTC | CATSISGSFETQYF
TRBD1 | 13 | TRBJ1-2 | TRBV6-5 | TGTGCCAGCAGTGAACAGGGGAACTATGGCTACACCTTC | CASSEQGNYGYTF
. | 15 | TRBJ1-6 | TRBV7-9 | TGTGCCAGCAGCCTGGCGGGGTCCCTAGGATCACCCCTCCACTTT | CASSLAGSLGSPLHF
. | 14 | TRBJ2-6 | TRBV6-6 | TGTGCCAGCAGACGGGACTCTGGGGCCAACGTCCTGACTTTC | CASRRDSGANVLTF
TRBD1 | 16 | TRBJ1-3 | TRBV6-5 | TGTGCCAGCAGTTACTCGAGGACAGGGTCAGGAAACACCATATATTTT | CASSYSRTGSGNTIYF
TRBD1 | 17 | TRBJ1-1 | TRBV5-6 | TGTGCCAGCAGCTTGGCCGTAATCGACAGGGGGAAAACTGAAGCTTTCTTT | CASSLAVIDRGKTEAFF
. | 13 | TRBJ2-7 | TRBV30 | TGTGCCTGGAGCACGGGAGACTCCTACGAGCAGTACTTC | CAWSTGDSYEQYF
. | 15 | TRBJ1-5 | TRBV7-8 | TGTGCCAGCAGCTCCCTTGGATTACTAGATCAGCCCCAGCATTTT | CASSSLGLLDQPQHF